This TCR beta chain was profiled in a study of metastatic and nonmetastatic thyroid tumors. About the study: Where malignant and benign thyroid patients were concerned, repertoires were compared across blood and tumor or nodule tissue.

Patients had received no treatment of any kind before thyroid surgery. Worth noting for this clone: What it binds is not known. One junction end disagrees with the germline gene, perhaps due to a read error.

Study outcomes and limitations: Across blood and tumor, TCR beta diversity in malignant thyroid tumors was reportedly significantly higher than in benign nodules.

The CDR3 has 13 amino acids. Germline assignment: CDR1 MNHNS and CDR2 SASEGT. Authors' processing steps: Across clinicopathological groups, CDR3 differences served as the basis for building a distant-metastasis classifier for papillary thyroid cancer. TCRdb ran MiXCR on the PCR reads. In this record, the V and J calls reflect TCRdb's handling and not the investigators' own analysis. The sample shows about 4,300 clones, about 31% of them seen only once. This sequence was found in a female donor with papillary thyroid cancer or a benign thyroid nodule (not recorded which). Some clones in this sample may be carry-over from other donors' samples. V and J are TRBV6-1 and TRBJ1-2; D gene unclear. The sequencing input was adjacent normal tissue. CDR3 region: CASSELKSYGYTF. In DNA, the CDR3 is TGTGCCAGCAGTGAACTGAAAAGCTATGGCTATACCTTC.